The sequence of this T cell receptor (beta chain) was determined in a study of cytomegalovirus exposure and HLA in healthy donors. V was clipped by 0 bases and J by 7 bases, with 18 bases between them. CDR1 and CDR2 (germline): GTSNPN, SVGIG (reference sequence). This CDR3 is built from 15 residues. Sequencing used immunoSEQ multiplex PCR; TCRdb keeps in-frame clones, though not all of them. The table lists 150,000 to 200,000 clones, 86% of them singletons. Sequencing was carried out using PBMCs. V usage is TRBV30 and J usage is TRBJ1-2; a possible D gene is TRBD1 (5 bases). The receptor's source is a man aged 25-40 years in good health and CMV-seropositive. The CDR3 spells CAWSVMTALWGGYTF. In DNA, the CDR3 is TGTGCCTGGAGTGTAATGACAGCTCTTTGGGGTGGCTACACCTTC.